This entry lists 25 T cell receptor beta chains sequenced from one sample in a study of blood T cell repertoires in COVID-19. Assay used: immunoSEQ multiplex PCR; TCRdb lists only in-frame clones, some missing. The sample carries hundreds of thousands of clones, under 90% recorded once. The sequenced material came from peripheral blood. These receptors originate from a woman aged 40 to 50 with active or convalescent COVID-19.

This clone was counted a few times. The genes are TRBV19 and TRBJ1-3, with D tentatively TRBD1 (6 bases). Germline V CDR1 and CDR2: LNHDA, SQIVND (reference sequence). Trimming cost V 5 bases and J 1 base, with 15 bases left between them. There are 16 residues in the CDR3. The CDR3 DNA reads as TGTGCCAGTAGTTCATGGACAGCCGGATCTGGAAACACCATATATTTT. This translates into CASSSWTAGSGNTIYF.

The chain joins TRBV30 to TRBJ1-3; a possible D gene is TRBD1 (5 bases). V gave up 1 base and J gave up 5 bases, with 6 bases separating them. Germline V CDR1 and CDR2: GTSNPN, SVGIG (reference sequence). This CDR3 spans 12 amino acids. In nucleotides, the CDR3 is TGTGCCTGGAGTGGACAGAGAAACACCATATATTTT. Encoded protein: CAWSGQRNTIYF.

The V gene is TRBV25-1, the J gene TRBJ1-6, with TRBD1 matching 8 bases. The V gene end was trimmed by 3 bases and the J gene end by 9 bases; junction bases not matched to a gene: 7. Germline values: CDR1 MGHDK, CDR2 SYGVNS. This CDR3 is 15 amino acids long. Written as DNA, the CDR3 is TGTGCCAGCAGTGACCTGGACAGGGAGGCTTCACCCCTCCACTTT. Translating it yields CASSDLDREASPLHF.

The chain joins TRBV20-1 to TRBJ1-4; weak D call: TRBD1 (5 bases). The CDR3 is 11 residues long. The V end lost 8 bases, the J end lost 8 bases, and 12 bases lay between the germline ends. Germline-derived CDR1 and CDR2 are DFQATT and SNEGSKA (reference sequence). For the CDR3, the DNA is TGCAGTTTCGACAGTTCAGAAAAACTGTTTTTT. It translates to CSFDSSEKLFF.

This rearrangement joins TRBV30 to TRBJ2-7; 10 nucleotides match TRBD1. This CDR3 is built from 15 residues. Looked up from germline, CDR1 is GTSNPN and CDR2 is SVGIG (reference sequence). V was pared by 1 base and J by 4 bases, with 7 bases of the junction left unmatched. The CDR3 reads CAWSGGQGVFYEQYF. The DNA for the CDR3 is TGTGCCTGGAGTGGAGGACAGGGGGTTTTTTACGAGCAGTACTTC. Variable domain in full (rest from reference TRBV30 and TRBJ2-7): SQTIHQWPATLVQPVGSPLSLECTVEGTSNPNLYWYRQAAGRGLQLLFYSVGIGQISSEVPQNLSASRPQDRQFILSSKKLLLSDSGFYLCAWSGGQGVFYEQYFGPGTRLTVT.

The J gene is TRBJ2-3, the V gene TRBV4-2; 8 bases fit TRBD2. With V trimmed by 1 base and J by 3 bases, 6 bases remained unmatched. This CDR3 has 16 residues. Germline V gene lookup returns CDR1 LGHNA and CDR2 YNFKEQ. DNA of the CDR3: TGTGCCAGCAGCCAAGCCAGCGGGAGCAGGACAGATACGCAGTATTTT. Protein: CASSQASGSRTDTQYF.

With respect to this clone: The sample has other DNA sequences that encode this CDR3 too. The gene calls are TRBV7-3 and TRBJ2-1, with D possibly TRBD2 on 6 matching bases. Germline V CDR1 and CDR2: SGHTA, FQGTGA. The CDR3 has 15 residues. V lost 2 bases and J 0 bases, leaving 8 bases between the germline ends. The CDR3 nucleotides are TGTGCCAGCAGCTTATCCGGGGGCTCCTACAATGAGCAGTTCTTC. Its protein is CASSLSGGSYNEQFF.

The genes are TRBV7-9 and TRBJ2-2; tentative D call: TRBD2 (6 bases). The CDR3 consists of 14 residues. Germline CDR1 and CDR2: SEHNR and FQNEAQ (reference sequence). V dropped 5 bases and J dropped 3 bases, with 10 bases sitting between them. CDR3 sequence: CASSLTGDTGELFF. Here the CDR3 DNA reads TGTGCCAGCAGCCTAACGGGGGACACCGGGGAGCTGTTTTTT. Drawing the rest from reference TRBV7-9 and TRBJ2-2, the complete variable domain is DTGVSQNPRHKITKRGQNVTFRCDPISEHNRLYWYRQTLGQGPEFLTYFQNEAQLEKSRLLSDRFSAERPKGSFSTLEIQRTEQGDSAMYLCASSLTGDTGELFFGEGSRLTVL.

The V and J genes are TRBV30 and TRBJ1-6; D gene unclear. The V gene's germline CDR1 is GTSNPN and CDR2 SVGIG (reference sequence). The CDR3 contains 13 residues. The germline V and J ends were trimmed by 8 bases and 7 bases, with 15 bases remaining between them. CDR3 sequence (DNA): TGTGCCCGTAGACACATGCCGAATTCACCCCTCCACTTT. It specifies CARRHMPNSPLHF.

The V call is TRBV19, the J call TRBJ2-3; 10 positions match TRBD2. CDR3 length: 15 residues. After removal of 5 bases from V and 3 bases from J, the junction contained 5 bases not matched to a gene. CDR1 and CDR2 (germline): LNHDA, SQIVND (reference sequence). CDR3 sequence: CASSGLAGATDTQYF. The CDR3 region has the DNA TGTGCCAGTAGTGGGCTAGCGGGAGCGACAGATACGCAGTATTTT.

The chain combines TRBV6-2 or TRBV6-3 with TRBJ2-1; possible D gene TRBD1, 5 bases. The ends were cut back, 0 bases at V and 8 bases at J, with 8 bases in the middle. Germline V gives CDR1 MNHEY, CDR2 SVGEGT. The CDR3 length is 13 residues. CDR3 DNA sequence: TGTGCCAGCAGTTACTCCTGGGGCGATGAGCAGTTCTTC. Translation: CASSYSWGDEQFF.

CDR3 coding DNA: TGTGCCAGTAGACAGGGCTACGGTTCACCCCTCCACTTT. Protein product: CASRQGYGSPLHF. The V call is TRBV19, the J call TRBJ1-6; D possibly corresponds to TRBD1 (6 bases). The CDR3 is 13 amino acids. Germline assignment: CDR1 LNHDA and CDR2 SQIVND (reference sequence). V was trimmed by 6 bases and J by 9 bases, leaving 12 bases between them.

In this sample, this clone turned up a few times. The gene calls are TRBV30 and TRBJ1-2, with a tentative D call TRBD1 (6 bases). Germline V gives CDR1 GTSNPN, CDR2 SVGIG (reference sequence). The CDR3 has 13 residues. Trimming left V 2 bases short and J 6 bases short, with 13 bases between. This chain's CDR3 is CAWSSGGANGYTF. The CDR3 coding sequence is TGTGCCTGGAGTTCTGGGGGCGCCAATGGCTACACCTTC.

The rearrangement joins TRBV11-2 to TRBJ1-1, with TRBD1 matching 7 bases. CDR1 is SGHAT, CDR2 FQNNGV, per germline. This CDR3 has 14 residues. With 1 base clipped from V and 6 bases from J, the junction kept 5 bases outside the gene matches. The CDR3: CASSLGRGPSEAFF. The CDR3 DNA follows: TGTGCCAGCAGCTTAGGGAGGGGGCCCTCTGAAGCTTTCTTT.

The chain links TRBV19 to TRBJ1-2, with 7 bases aligning to TRBD1. The CDR3 runs 13 residues. CDR1 LNHDA and CDR2 SQIVND come from the germline V gene (reference sequence). Germline trimming cut 5 bases from V and 6 bases from J; bases unmatched to any gene: 6. The CDR3 DNA reads as TGTGCCAGTAGTCCCCGGACAGGTGATGGCTACACCTTC. Translated, it gives CASSPRTGDGYTF.

The CDR3 loop is CASSSTLAASTDTQYF. The CDR3 DNA reads TGTGCCAGCAGTTCTACTCTAGCGGCTAGCACAGATACGCAGTATTTT. The gene calls are TRBV6-5 and TRBJ2-3; 7 bases line up with TRBD2. The V segment lost 4 bases and the J segment 0 bases; nucleotides outside the gene matches: 7. CDR1 MNHEY and CDR2 SVGAGI come from the germline V gene. CDR3 length equals 16 residues.

The J gene is TRBJ1-3, the V gene TRBV18, with D perhaps TRBD1 (5 bases). V lost 0 bases, J lost 4 bases, and 13 bases lay in between. The CDR3 is 16 residues long. In germline, CDR1 is KGHSH, CDR2 LQKENI. The CDR3 is CASSPPDWGSGNTIYF. CDR3 bases: TGTGCCAGCTCACCACCGGATTGGGGCTCGGGAAACACCATATATTTT.

The chain combines TRBV6-1 with TRBJ1-2, with 9 bases matching TRBD1. Per the germline V gene, CDR1 is MNHNS and CDR2 is SASEGT. V lost 1 base, J lost 4 bases, and 4 bases stayed unmatched. The CDR3 sequence is 15 residues long. CDR3 in amino acids: CASSEEETGGYGYTF. CDR3 in DNA: TGTGCCAGCAGTGAAGAGGAGACAGGGGGCTATGGCTACACCTTC.

This clone has only one observation. V is TRBV7-2 and J is TRBJ1-5; 10 bases fit TRBD1. V was pared by 6 bases and J by 5 bases, with 7 bases of the junction left unmatched. The CDR3 sequence is 15 residues long. The germline V gene encodes CDR1 SGHTA and CDR2 FQGNSA. The DNA for the CDR3 is TGTGCCAGCAGTCATAGGACAGGGGGAGATCAGCCCCAGCATTTT. Translating it yields CASSHRTGGDQPQHF.

V usage is TRBV25-1 and J usage is TRBJ1-2, with a possible D match to TRBD1 (6 bases). V shed 3 bases and J shed 5 bases, with 10 bases lying between them. Germline V gene sequence: CDR1 MGHDK, CDR2 SYGVNS. The CDR3 has 13 residues. The CDR3 region has the DNA TGTGCCAGCAGTGAGAGGACAGCGTATGGCTACACCTTC. Amino acid sequence: CASSERTAYGYTF.

This chain links TRBV7-3 with TRBJ2-6, with TRBD1 as a possible D gene (5 bases). The CDR3 runs 15 residues. Germline V CDR1 and CDR2: SGHTA, FQGTGA. Trimming shortened V by 5 bases and J by 2 bases, and 10 bases separated the two germline ends. The CDR3 DNA reads as TGTGCCAGCAGCACCAGGGTAGCTGGGGCCAACGTCCTGACTTTC. It codes for CASSTRVAGANVLTF.

V usage is TRBV5-5 and J usage is TRBJ2-5, with 7 nucleotides matching TRBD2. The CDR3 is made up of 15 amino acids. Germline loops: CDR1 SGHKS, CDR2 YYEKEE (reference sequence). The trim removed 2 bases at V and 2 bases at J, leaving 6 bases unmatched. The CDR3 region is CASSFAPGLQETQYF. CDR3 sequence (DNA): TGTGCCAGCAGCTTCGCCCCGGGACTACAAGAGACCCAGTACTTC.

The rearrangement uses TRBV4-2 and TRBJ1-3; 8 nucleotides match TRBD1. Germline V CDR1 and CDR2: LGHNA, YNFKEQ. This CDR3 spans 16 amino acids. V dropped 3 bases and J dropped 2; count of bases not matched to a gene: 6. Here the CDR3 reads CASSQPGQGPGNTIYF. The CDR3 nucleotides are TGTGCCAGCAGCCAGCCCGGACAGGGACCTGGAAACACCATATATTTT.

In DNA, the CDR3 is TGTGCCAGCAGTTCCCCCCGGACAGGGGGTTATGAAAAACTGTTTTTT. This translates into CASSSPRTGGYEKLFF. This chain joins TRBV28 and TRBJ1-4; 10 positions match TRBD1. The CDR3 sequence is 16 residues long. With V trimmed by 4 bases and J by 6 bases, 8 bases remained unmatched. Looked up from germline, CDR1 is MDHEN and CDR2 is SYDVKM.

This clone was counted between two and nine times. The chain links TRBV19 to TRBJ2-6; D ambiguous. V lost 0 bases to trimming and J lost 0 bases, with 6 bases between them. The CDR3 is made up of 16 amino acids. Germline lookup yields CDR1 LNHDA and CDR2 SQIVND (reference sequence). CDR3 loop: CASSIDGVSGANVLTF. The CDR3 nucleotides are TGTGCCAGTAGTATAGATGGAGTCTCTGGGGCCAACGTCCTGACTTTC.